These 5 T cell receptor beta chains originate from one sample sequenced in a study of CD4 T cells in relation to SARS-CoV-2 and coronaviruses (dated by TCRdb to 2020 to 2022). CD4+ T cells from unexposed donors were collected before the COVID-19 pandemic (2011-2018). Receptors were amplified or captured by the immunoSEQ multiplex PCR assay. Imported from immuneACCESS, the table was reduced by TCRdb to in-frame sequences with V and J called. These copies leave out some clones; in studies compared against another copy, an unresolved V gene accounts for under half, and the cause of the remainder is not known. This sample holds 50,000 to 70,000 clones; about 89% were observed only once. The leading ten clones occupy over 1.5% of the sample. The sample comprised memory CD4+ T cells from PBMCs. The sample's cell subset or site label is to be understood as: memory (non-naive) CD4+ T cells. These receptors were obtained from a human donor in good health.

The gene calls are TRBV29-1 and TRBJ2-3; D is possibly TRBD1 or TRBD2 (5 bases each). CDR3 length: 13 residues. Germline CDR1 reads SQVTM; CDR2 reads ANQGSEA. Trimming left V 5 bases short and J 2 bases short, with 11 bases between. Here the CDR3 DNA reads TGCAGCGTTCGGGGACGGATCACAGATACGCAGTATTTT. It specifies CSVRGRITDTQYF.

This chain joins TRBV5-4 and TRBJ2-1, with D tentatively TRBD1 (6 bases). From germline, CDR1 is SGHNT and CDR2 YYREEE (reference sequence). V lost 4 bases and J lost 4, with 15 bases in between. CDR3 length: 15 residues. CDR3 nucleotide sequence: TGTGCCAGCAGCACAGGGAAGGAAAGGTACAATGAGCAGTTCTTC. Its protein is CASSTGKERYNEQFF.

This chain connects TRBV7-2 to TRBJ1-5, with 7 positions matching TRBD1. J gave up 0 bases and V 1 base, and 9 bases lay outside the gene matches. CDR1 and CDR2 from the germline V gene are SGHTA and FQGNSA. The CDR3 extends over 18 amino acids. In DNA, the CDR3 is TGTGCCAGCAGCTTAGTAGGGACAGATTATTATAGCAATCAGCCCCAGCATTTT. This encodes CASSLVGTDYYSNQPQHF.

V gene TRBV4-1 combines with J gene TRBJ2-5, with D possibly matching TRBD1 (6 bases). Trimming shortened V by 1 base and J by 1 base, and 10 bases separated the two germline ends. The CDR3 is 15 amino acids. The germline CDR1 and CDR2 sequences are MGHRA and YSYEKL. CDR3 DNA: TGCGCCAGCAGCCAAGGGACAGATCGCCAAGAGACCCAGTACTTC. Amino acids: CASSQGTDRQETQYF.

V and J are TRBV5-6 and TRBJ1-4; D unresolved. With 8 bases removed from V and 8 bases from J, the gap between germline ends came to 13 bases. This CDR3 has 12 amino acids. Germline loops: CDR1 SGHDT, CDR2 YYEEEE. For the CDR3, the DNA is TGTGCCAGGAGGTCGGAGAAGGAAAAACTGTTTTTT. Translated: CARRSEKEKLFF.